This T cell receptor (beta chain) comes out of a study of identical twins. The study, taken as a whole, reports: These conclusions were based on statistical analysis (cross-sectional, not following the same donors). With monozygotic twins, out-of-frame TCR alpha sharing exceeded what models estimated.

Every one of the donors was a healthy Caucasian. There are many counts of this clonotype. Its specificity is unknown. TCRdb processed the 5' RACE reads anew with MiXCR; each CDR3 protein has one entry. The sample has about 890,000 distinct CDR3 sequences; more than 9% are singletons. With 6 bases removed from V and 7 bases from J, the gap between germline ends came to 18 bases. This CDR3 comprises 14 residues. The same specimen was also included in a second study, on yellow fever vaccine responses in identical twins. That paper adds: On the reported evidence, twins' vaccine T cell responses seemed partly convergent and partly personalized.

The sequencing input was PBMCs. The rearrangement uses TRBV12-3 or TRBV12-4 and TRBJ1-1; D is unresolved. This receptor was identified in a woman aged 18-35 years in good health. The CDR3 DNA reads TGTGCCAGCAGATCTTACGACGCGGCCCGTGAAGCTTTCTTT. Translation: CASRSYDAAREAFF.